The 14 T cell receptor beta chains below all came from one sample that was sequenced in a study of blood T cells in healthy people across ages. For the second PCR, which ran for about 6 to 11 cycles, a sample-barcoded 5' primer and a J-beta primer mix were used. TCRdb reprocessed the 5' RACE reads via MiXCR and lists one record per CDR3 protein. The sample contains roughly 800,000 distinct CDR3 sequences, approximately 55% of which appear only once. Source material: blood. These receptors all stem from a man older than 75 in good health.

This clonotype occurred a few times. This chain uses TRBV29-1 with TRBJ2-1, with a weak D call TRBD2 (6 bases). CDR3 length equals 17 residues. V was cut by 2 bases and J by 0 bases, with 17 bases left in between. Germline V gives CDR1 SQVTM, CDR2 ANQGSEA. CDR3 residues: CSVEPPPGTRSYNEQFF. CDR3 nucleotide sequence: TGCAGCGTTGAACCACCCCCTGGGACTCGCTCCTACAATGAGCAGTTCTTC.

V and J are TRBV7-3 and TRBJ2-3; D ambiguous. CDR3 length equals 13 residues. The V gene lost 5 bases and the J gene lost 2 bases, with 8 bases spanning the gap. Germline CDR1 is SGHTA and CDR2 is FQGTGA. This CDR3 is CASSQSPTDTQYF. As DNA, the CDR3 is TGTGCCAGCAGCCAATCCCCCACAGATACGCAGTATTTT. Full variable domain (rest looked up from reference TRBV7-3 and TRBJ2-3): GAGVSQTPSNKVTEKGKYVELRCDPISGHTALYWYRQSLGQGPEFLIYFQGTGAADDSGLPNDRFFAVRPEGSVSTLKIQRTERGDSAVYLCASSQSPTDTQYFGPGTRLTVL.

This chain joins TRBV7-2 and TRBJ2-3; D is ambiguous. Germline assignment: CDR1 SGHTA and CDR2 FQGNSA. V was pared by 6 bases and J by 2 bases, with 9 bases between. CDR3 length: 13 residues. The CDR3 loop is CASRPGSTDTQYF. CDR3 in DNA: TGTGCCAGCAGACCCGGGTCCACAGATACGCAGTATTTT.

The V call is TRBV20-1, the J call TRBJ2-5, with TRBD2 matching over 10 bases. The J call is doubtful: the DNA matches TRBJ2-7 better. Germline CDR1 reads DFQATT; CDR2 reads SNEGSKA (reference sequence). This CDR3 is 13 amino acids long. The CDR3 loop is CSASGTSAYEQYF. The CDR3 nucleotides are TGCAGTGCTTCCGGGACTAGCGCCTACGAGCAGTACTTC.

V usage is TRBV10-3 and J usage is TRBJ2-1, with TRBD2 matching over 7 bases. With 6 bases clipped from V and 7 bases from J, the junction kept 3 bases outside the gene matches. The CDR3 contains 12 residues. In germline, CDR1 is ENHRY, CDR2 SYGVKD. The CDR3 nucleotides read TGTGCCATCAGAGGCGGGAGTAATGAGCAGTTCTTC. Its protein product is CAIRGGSNEQFF.

The chain uses TRBV5-1 and TRBJ2-5, with a possible D match to TRBD1 (6 bases). Deletions cut 3 bases from V and 2 bases from J, with 20 bases between. CDR1 is SGHRS and CDR2 is YFSETQ in the germline V gene. The CDR3 sequence is 17 residues long. CDR3 in DNA: TGCGCCAGCAGCTCCGCCCTTCGACAGGCCGTACAAGAGACCCAGTACTTC. Translating gives CASSSALRQAVQETQYF.

This clonotype has just one count. The V and J genes are TRBV29-1 and TRBJ2-1; D call uncertain. Looked up from germline, CDR1 is SQVTM and CDR2 is ANQGSEA. The length of the CDR3 is 14 residues. The V end lost 6 bases, the J end lost 0 bases, and 12 bases lay between the germline ends. Here the CDR3 reads CSVPLGNSYNEQFF. CDR3 nucleotides: TGCAGCGTCCCCCTAGGGAACTCCTACAATGAGCAGTTCTTC.

The chain uses TRBV6-2 or TRBV6-3 and TRBJ1-6, with D hard to call. Germline V lookup: CDR1 MNHEY, CDR2 SVGEGT. V was cut by 0 bases and J by 10 bases, with 19 bases left in between. CDR3 size: 17 residues. Here the CDR3 reads CASSYSAWKGVKSPLHF. The CDR3 DNA sequence: TGTGCCAGCAGTTACTCGGCGTGGAAGGGCGTTAAATCACCCCTCCACTTT.

This clonotype occurred a few times. The V call is TRBV27, the J call TRBJ2-1; 8 bases line up with TRBD2. V was clipped by 2 bases and J by 7 bases; unmatched bases: 7. CDR3 length: 15 amino acids. The germline gives CDR1 MNHEY, CDR2 SMNVEV (reference sequence). For the CDR3, the DNA is TGTGCCAGCAGTTTAGGAGCGGGAGCGTTGAATGAGCAGTTCTTC. Amino acid sequence: CASSLGAGALNEQFF.

This chain joins TRBV5-1 and TRBJ2-7; 11 nucleotides agree with TRBD2. Trimming at V came to 7 bases and at J to 7 bases, leaving 16 bases not matched to a gene. Germline CDR1 and CDR2: SGHRS and YFSETQ. This CDR3 comprises 16 residues. The CDR3 DNA reads TGCGCCAGCGGCCATAGCGGGAGGGCCTCCTACAATGAGCAGTACTTC. This gives the protein CASGHSGRASYNEQYF.

The table lists this clonotype with a few counts. The chain carries TRBV29-1 and TRBJ2-1; D is undetermined. This CDR3 region has 14 residues. The V gene lost 4 bases and the J gene lost 0 bases, with 10 bases spanning the gap. The germline V gene encodes CDR1 SQVTM and CDR2 ANQGSEA. CDR3 nucleotide sequence: TGCAGCGTTGTACGGCAGATCTCCTACAATGAGCAGTTCTTC. It translates to CSVVRQISYNEQFF.

The chain employs TRBV10-3 and TRBJ1-6; 8 nucleotides align to TRBD1. Trimming took 6 bases from V and 9 from J; bases not matched to a gene: 10. Germline loops: CDR1 ENHRY, CDR2 SYGVKD. CDR3 size: 15 residues. In DNA form, the CDR3 reads TGTGCCATCAGAGCAGGGGGCGCAAATAGTTCACCCCTCCACTTT. This translates into CAIRAGGANSSPLHF.

The chain has TRBV28 and TRBJ2-4; maybe TRBD1 (5 bases). This CDR3 is 13 amino acids long. Germline V CDR1 and CDR2: MDHEN, SYDVKM. Trimming stripped 3 bases from V and 13 bases from J, with 16 bases between. The CDR3 nucleotides are TGTGCCAGCAGTTTCCGACAGACCTACGTGCAGTACTTC. This translates into CASSFRQTYVQYF.

Details on this clonotype: The junction departs from the called germline gene at one end, perhaps through a read error. This sequence joins TRBV5-6 and TRBJ1-1; TRBD1 matches at 7 bases. CDR3 size: 16 residues. Germline V gene sequence: CDR1 SGHDT, CDR2 YYEEEE. CDR3 loop: CASSSLQGSLNTETFF. CDR3 DNA sequence: TGTGCCAGCAGCTCCCTACAGGGGTCCCTGAACACTGAAACTTTCTTT. Based on the CDR3 plus reference TRBV5-6 and TRBJ1-1, the full variable domain is DAGVTQSPTHLIKTRGQQVTLRCSPKSGHDTVSWYQQALGQGPQFIFQYYEEEERQRGNFPDRFSGHQFPNYSSELNVNALLLGDSALYLCASSSLQGSLNTETFFGQGTRLTVV.